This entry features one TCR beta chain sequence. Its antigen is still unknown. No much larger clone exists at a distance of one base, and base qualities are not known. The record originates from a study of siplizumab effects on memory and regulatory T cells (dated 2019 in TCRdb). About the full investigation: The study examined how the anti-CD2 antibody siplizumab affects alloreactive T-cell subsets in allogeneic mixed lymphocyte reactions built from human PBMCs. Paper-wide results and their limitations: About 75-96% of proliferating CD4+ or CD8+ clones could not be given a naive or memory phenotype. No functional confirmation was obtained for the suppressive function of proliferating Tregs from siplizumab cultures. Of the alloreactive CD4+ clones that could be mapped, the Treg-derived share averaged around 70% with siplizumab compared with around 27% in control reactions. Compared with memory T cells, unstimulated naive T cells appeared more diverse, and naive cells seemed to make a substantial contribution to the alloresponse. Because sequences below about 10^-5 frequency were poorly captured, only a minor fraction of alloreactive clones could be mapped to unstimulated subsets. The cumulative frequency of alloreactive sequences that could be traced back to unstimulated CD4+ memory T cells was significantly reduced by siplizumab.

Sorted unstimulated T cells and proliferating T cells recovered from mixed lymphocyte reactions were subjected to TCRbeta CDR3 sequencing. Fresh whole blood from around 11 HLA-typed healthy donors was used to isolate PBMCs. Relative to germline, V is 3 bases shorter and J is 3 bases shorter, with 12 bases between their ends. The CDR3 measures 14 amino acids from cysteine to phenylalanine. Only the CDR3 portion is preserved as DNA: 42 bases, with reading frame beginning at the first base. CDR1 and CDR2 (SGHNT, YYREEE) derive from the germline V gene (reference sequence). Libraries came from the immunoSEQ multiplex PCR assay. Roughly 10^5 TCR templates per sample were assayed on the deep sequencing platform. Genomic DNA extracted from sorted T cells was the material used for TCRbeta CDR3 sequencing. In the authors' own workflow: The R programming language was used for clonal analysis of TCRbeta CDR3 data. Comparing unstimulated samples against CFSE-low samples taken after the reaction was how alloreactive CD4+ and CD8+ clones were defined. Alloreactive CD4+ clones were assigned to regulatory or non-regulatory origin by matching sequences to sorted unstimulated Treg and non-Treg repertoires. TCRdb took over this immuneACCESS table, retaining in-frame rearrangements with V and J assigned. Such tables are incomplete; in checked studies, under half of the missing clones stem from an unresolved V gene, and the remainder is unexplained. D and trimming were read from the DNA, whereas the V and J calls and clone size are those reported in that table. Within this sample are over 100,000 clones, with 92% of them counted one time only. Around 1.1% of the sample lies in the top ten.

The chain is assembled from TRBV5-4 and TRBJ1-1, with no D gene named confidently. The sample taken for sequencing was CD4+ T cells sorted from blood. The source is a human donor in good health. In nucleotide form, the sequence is TGTGCCAGCAGCTCAGAGTCGGGCTACACTGAAGCTTTCTTT. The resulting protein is CASSSESGYTEAFF.